This entry concerns a single T cell receptor (beta chain). Germline-derived CDR1 and CDR2 are SGHTA and FQGNSA. Trimming removed 5 bases at V and 6 bases at J, with 10 bases between. CDR3 size: 13 residues. This specimen belongs to a study of T cell changes during pregnancy in multiple sclerosis. Repertoires were generated with immunoSEQ multiplex PCR, while TCRdb's copy carries only in-frame clones and drops some. The data contain tens of thousands of clones, around 92% of them singletons. The clonotype was recovered from a female donor with multiple sclerosis, enrolled in a pregnancy study. The source was CD4+ T cells from peripheral blood mononuclear cells, collected after pregnancy. This chain joins TRBV7-2 and TRBJ2-2, with D tentatively TRBD2 (6 bases). The CDR3 DNA reads as TGTGCCAGCAGCCGACTAGTTGCCGGGGAGCTGTTTTTT. Encoded protein: CASSRLVAGELFF.